This T cell receptor (beta chain) was documented in a study of blood T cell repertoires in COVID-19. In the original processing: Reference gene primer amplification gave estimated nucleated cell counts. The protocol was immunoSEQ multiplex PCR, while the TCRdb copy is restricted to in-frame clones and leaves out a portion. Clonal size and the V and J genes are those of that table, whereas D and trimming came from the DNA. The sample holds hundreds of thousands of clones, 87% seen once. This clone was recorded once. The CDR3 totals 13 residues. The V and J ends lost 8 bases and 8 bases, in that order; junction bases with no gene match: 12. Germline V gene lookup returns CDR1 SQVTM and CDR2 ANQGSEA.

Sequencing input: peripheral blood. This rearrangement joins TRBV29-1 to TRBJ1-2; TRBD1 matches 9 bases. This clonotype was obtained from a woman aged 40 to 50 who had recovered from COVID-19. The CDR3 DNA follows: TGCAGCTCGGCGGACAGGGGAGGTGTAGGCTACACCTTC. Translation gives CSSADRGGVGYTF.